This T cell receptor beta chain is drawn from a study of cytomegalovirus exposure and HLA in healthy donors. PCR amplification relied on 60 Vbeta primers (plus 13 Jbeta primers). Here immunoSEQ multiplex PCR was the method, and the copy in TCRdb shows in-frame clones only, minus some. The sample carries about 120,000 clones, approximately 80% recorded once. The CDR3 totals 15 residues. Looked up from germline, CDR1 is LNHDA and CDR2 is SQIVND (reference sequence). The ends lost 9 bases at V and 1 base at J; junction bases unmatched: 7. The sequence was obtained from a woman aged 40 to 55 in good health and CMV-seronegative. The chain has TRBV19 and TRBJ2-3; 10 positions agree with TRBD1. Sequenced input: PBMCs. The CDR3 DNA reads TGTGCCAGCCGCCGGACAGGGGGAGGCACAGATACGCAGTATTTT. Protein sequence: CASRRTGGGTDTQYF.